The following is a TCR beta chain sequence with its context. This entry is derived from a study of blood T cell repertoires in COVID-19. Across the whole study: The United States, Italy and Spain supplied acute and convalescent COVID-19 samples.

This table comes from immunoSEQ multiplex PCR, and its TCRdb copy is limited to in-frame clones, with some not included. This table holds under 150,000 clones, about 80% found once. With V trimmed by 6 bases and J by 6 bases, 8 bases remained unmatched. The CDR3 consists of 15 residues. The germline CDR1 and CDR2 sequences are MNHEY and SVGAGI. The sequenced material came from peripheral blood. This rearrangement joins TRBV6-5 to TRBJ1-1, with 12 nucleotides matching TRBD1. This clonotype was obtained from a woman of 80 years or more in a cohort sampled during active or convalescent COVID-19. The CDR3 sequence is CASRRDRGPFSEAFF. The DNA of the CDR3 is TGTGCCAGCAGAAGGGACAGGGGGCCTTTCTCTGAAGCTTTCTTT.